A selection of T cell receptor beta chains follows, all from one sample in a study of T cell responses to AZD1222 COVID-19 vaccine. Sequencing used immunoSEQ multiplex PCR; TCRdb keeps in-frame clones, though not all of them. The table includes 120,000 or so clones, approximately 88% detected once. The starting material was peripheral blood, obtained on day 0 of MenACWY control vaccination. These receptors were taken from an adult in good health. The CDR3 runs from the conserved cysteine through the conserved F or W. A D gene is named only where the DNA matches it firmly. A row's size may be missing; if present it is once, few, many or a size class.

D: TRBD2; V: TRBV11-3; size: -; J: TRBJ2-3; DNA: TGTGCCAGCAGCGTTATTAGCGGGAGGGACACAGATACGCAGTATTTT; CDR3: CASSVISGRDTDTQYF
D: TRBD1; V: TRBV19; size: -; J: TRBJ1-2; DNA: TGTGCCAGTAGCCAAACCCCCAGGGGGACGCATGGCTACACCTTC; CDR3: CASSQTPRGTHGYTF
D: -; V: TRBV7-2; size: -; J: TRBJ2-2; DNA: TGTGCCAGCAGCTTCAAGGGCCGGGACACCGGGGAGCTGTTTTTT; CDR3: CASSFKGRDTGELFF
D: -; V: TRBV21-1; size: -; J: TRBJ2-4; DNA: TGTGCCAGCAGCATGAGACCTGGTGGCATTCAGTACTTC; CDR3: CASSMRPGGIQYF
D: -; V: TRBV7-3; size: -; J: TRBJ2-1; DNA: TGTGCCAGCAGCCCCTCTGGGGGAGGTTCACATGAGCAGTTCTTC; CDR3: CASSPSGGGSHEQFF
D: -; V: TRBV2; size: -; J: TRBJ2-3; DNA: TGTGCCAGCCAGGGCGGATACACAGATACGCAGTATTTT; CDR3: CASQGGYTDTQYF
D: -; V: TRBV5-4; size: -; J: TRBJ1-5; DNA: TGTGCCAGCAGCTTGTACAATGATGATCAGCCCCAGCATTTT; CDR3: CASSLYNDDQPQHF
D: TRBD1; V: TRBV10-2; size: -; J: TRBJ2-7; DNA: TGCGCCAGCAGTGAGATACGGGACAGCCAAACCTACAAGCAGTACTTC; CDR3: CASSEIRDSQTYKQYF
D: TRBD2; V: TRBV5-4; size: -; J: TRBJ2-7; DNA: TGTGCCAGCAGCCCGGGGGGAGCCTACGAGCAGTACTTC; CDR3: CASSPGGAYEQYF
D: TRBD2; V: TRBV2; size: -; J: TRBJ2-2; DNA: TGTGCCAGCAGAAGGACTAGTCTAGACTCCGGGGAGCTGTTTTTT; CDR3: CASRRTSLDSGELFF
D: -; V: TRBV28; size: -; J: TRBJ1-1; DNA: TGTGCCAGCAGTTTACCAGGGGTGAACACTGAAGCTTTCTTT; CDR3: CASSLPGVNTEAFF
D: TRBD1; V: TRBV6-5; size: -; J: TRBJ2-7; DNA: TGTGCCAGCAGTTACACGACAGGGGCCCAATACGAGCAGTACTTC; CDR3: CASSYTTGAQYEQYF
D: -; V: TRBV5-1; size: -; J: TRBJ1-1; DNA: TGCGCCAGCAGCTTGTCCTCTGAAGCTTTCTTT; CDR3: CASSLSSEAFF
D: -; V: TRBV28; size: -; J: TRBJ1-5; DNA: TGTGCCAGCAGTACCCCTCGGGAGGTCAATCAGCCCCAGCATTTT; CDR3: CASSTPREVNQPQHF
D: TRBD1; V: TRBV20-1; size: -; J: TRBJ2-5; DNA: TGCAGTGCTAGTGACAGGGTGTTTGGAGAGACCCAGTACTTC; CDR3: CSASDRVFGETQYF
D: TRBD1; V: TRBV6-5; size: once; J: TRBJ2-7; DNA: TGTGCCAGCAGTTACTCGGACAGGGCCTACGAGCAGTACTTC; CDR3: CASSYSDRAYEQYF
D: -; V: TRBV5-1; size: -; J: TRBJ1-4; DNA: TGCGCCAGCAGCTCCGGCGGGGCAACTAATGAAAAACTGTTTTTT; CDR3: CASSSGGATNEKLFF